This T cell receptor (beta chain) derives from a study of neurological immune-mediated disorders. This clonotype has ten or more counts. The CDR3 runs 13 residues. The germline V gene has CDR1 LGHNA and CDR2 YNFKEQ. V was clipped by 1 base and J by 5 bases, with 8 bases between them. cDNA synthesis was performed by 5'RACE with 10-nucleotide random UMIs. One entry per CDR3 protein results from TCRdb running MiXCR on the 5' RACE reads. The table shows tens of thousands of distinct CDR3 sequences, with just over 2.5% occurring only once. The sequence was obtained from a woman aged 25 to 45 with multiple sclerosis. Sequenced material: PBMCs. V and J are TRBV4-2 and TRBJ2-5; D ambiguous. Here the CDR3 DNA reads TGTGCCAGCAGCCAAGTCCAGAAGGAGACCCAGTACTTC. Protein sequence: CASSQVQKETQYF.